This record covers a single T cell receptor beta chain. Its antigen specificity is not known. Base qualities are not provided; no much larger clone lies one nucleotide away. The library was prepared using RT-PCR. Sequencer: Illumina HiSeq 2500. In TCRdb, the public reads were trimmed at Q25 with fastp and aligned with MiXCR, with productive beta chains retained. Identical CDR3 proteins give one entry, which carries the most common genes and DNA. For this sample the table gives fewer than 750,000 distinct CDR3 sequences, of which roughly 15% were detected only once. 11% of the sample rests with the top ten. Relative to germline, V is 10 bases shorter and J is 5 bases shorter, with 11 bases between their ends. The germline V gene supplies CDR1 SGHTA and CDR2 FQGNSA. The CDR3 runs 11 residues from the cysteine to the phenylalanine. The sequence is cut down to CDR3 DNA, 33 bases in frame from base 1. This specimen comes from a study of response to subunit inactivated influenza vaccine (dated by TCRdb to between 2018 and 2020). At the level of the whole study: Deep quantitative T cell receptor repertoire profiling was used in the study to track responses to a trivalent subunit inactivated influenza vaccine. What the authors observed across the whole study: According to the authors, only a limited number of new T cells may be recruited by each seasonal influenza vaccination.

This material consisted of PBMCs from blood, taken 11 to 12 days after vaccination. The TCR comes from a man aged 50 to 59 who received an inactivated influenza vaccine. Donor details come from another sample of the same person, matched by shared clones. The rearrangement joined TRBV7-2 to TRBJ1-2; TRBD1 might be the D gene, on 5 matching bases. CDR3 loop: CAITGGYGYTF. The DNA is TGTGCCATCACCGGGGGTTATGGCTACACCTTC.